One T cell receptor (beta chain) is described in this entry. The data were obtained in a study of blood T cell repertoires in COVID-19. TCRdb's copy holds only in-frame clones and misses some; the assay was immunoSEQ multiplex PCR. The table lists 55,000 to 70,000 clones, roughly three quarters of them singletons. Trimming stripped 7 bases from V and 2 bases from J, with 17 bases between. The germline gives CDR1 SGHNT, CDR2 YYREEE (reference sequence). The CDR3 loop spans 15 amino acids. The clonotype comes from a man at least 80 years old with acute or convalescent COVID-19. Sequencing input: peripheral blood. This sequence joins TRBV5-4 and TRBJ2-3; tentative D call: TRBD1 (7 bases). CDR3 amino acids: CASGAGTALTDTQYF. The DNA of the CDR3 is TGTGCCAGCGGGGCGGGGACAGCCCTCACAGATACGCAGTATTTT.